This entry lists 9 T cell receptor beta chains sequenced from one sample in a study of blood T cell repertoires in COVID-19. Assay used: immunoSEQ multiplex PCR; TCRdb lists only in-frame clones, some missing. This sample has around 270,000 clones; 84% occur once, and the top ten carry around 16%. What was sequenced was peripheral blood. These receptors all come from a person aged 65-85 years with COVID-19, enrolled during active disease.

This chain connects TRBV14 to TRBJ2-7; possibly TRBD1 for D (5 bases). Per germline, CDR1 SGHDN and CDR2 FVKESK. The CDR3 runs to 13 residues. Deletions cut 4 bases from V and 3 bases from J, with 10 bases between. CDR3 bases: TGTGCCAGCAGCCCCCTCGACAGCTACGAGCAGTACTTC. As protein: CASSPLDSYEQYF.

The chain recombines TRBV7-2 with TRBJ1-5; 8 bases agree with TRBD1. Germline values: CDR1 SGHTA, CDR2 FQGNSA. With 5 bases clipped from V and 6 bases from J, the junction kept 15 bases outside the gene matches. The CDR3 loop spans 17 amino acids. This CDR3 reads CASSQGWGQGAVQPQHF. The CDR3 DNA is TGTGCCAGCAGCCAGGGATGGGGGCAGGGGGCTGTTCAGCCCCAGCATTTT.

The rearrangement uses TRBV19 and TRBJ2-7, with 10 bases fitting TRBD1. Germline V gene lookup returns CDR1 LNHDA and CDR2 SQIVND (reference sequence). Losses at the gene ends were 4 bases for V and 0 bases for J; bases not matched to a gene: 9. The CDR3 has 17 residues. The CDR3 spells CASSTRPGQGYSYEQYF. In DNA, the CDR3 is TGTGCCAGTAGTACCCGCCCGGGACAGGGGTACTCCTACGAGCAGTACTTC.

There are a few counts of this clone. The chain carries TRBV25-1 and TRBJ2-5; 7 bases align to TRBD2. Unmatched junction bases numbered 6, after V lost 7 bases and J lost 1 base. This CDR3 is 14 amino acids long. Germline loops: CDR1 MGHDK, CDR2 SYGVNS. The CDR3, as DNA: TGTGCCAGCATCGGTGAGCGGGGCCAAGAGACCCAGTACTTC. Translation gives CASIGERGQETQYF.

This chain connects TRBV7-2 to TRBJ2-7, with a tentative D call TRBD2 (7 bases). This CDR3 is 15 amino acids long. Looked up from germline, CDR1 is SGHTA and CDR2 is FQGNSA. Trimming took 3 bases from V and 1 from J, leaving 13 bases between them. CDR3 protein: CASSFGGAGSYEQYF. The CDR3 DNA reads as TGTGCCAGCAGCTTTGGGGGGGCAGGGTCCTACGAGCAGTACTTC.

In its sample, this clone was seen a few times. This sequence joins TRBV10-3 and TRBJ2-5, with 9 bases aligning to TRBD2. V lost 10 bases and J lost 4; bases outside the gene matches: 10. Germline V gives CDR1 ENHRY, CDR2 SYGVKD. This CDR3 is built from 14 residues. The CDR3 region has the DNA TGTGCCACCCGACTAGCGGAAAGGGGAGAGACCCAGTACTTC. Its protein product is CATRLAERGETQYF.

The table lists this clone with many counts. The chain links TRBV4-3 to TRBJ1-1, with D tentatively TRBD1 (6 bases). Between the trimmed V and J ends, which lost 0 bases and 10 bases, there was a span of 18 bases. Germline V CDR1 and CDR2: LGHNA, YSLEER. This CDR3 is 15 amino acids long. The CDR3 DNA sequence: TGCGCCAGCAGCCAAGATCTTCGGGGGGCTGACGGAGCTTTCTTT. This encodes CASSQDLRGADGAFF.

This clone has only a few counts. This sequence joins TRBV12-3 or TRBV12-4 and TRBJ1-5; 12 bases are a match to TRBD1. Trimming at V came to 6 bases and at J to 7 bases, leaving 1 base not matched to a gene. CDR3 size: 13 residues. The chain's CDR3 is CASRGQGAQPQHF. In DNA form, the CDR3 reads TGTGCCAGCAGGGGACAGGGGGCACAGCCCCAGCATTTT.

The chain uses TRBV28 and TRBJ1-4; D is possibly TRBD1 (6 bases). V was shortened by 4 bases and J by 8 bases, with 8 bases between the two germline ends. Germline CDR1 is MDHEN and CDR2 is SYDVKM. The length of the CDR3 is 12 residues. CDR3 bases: TGTGCCAGCAGTTACAGGGTGGAAAAACTGTTTTTT. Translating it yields CASSYRVEKLFF. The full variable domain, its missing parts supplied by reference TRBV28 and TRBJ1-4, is DVKVTQSSRYLVKRTGEKVFLECVQDMDHENMFWYRQDPGLGLRLIYFSYDVKMKEKGDIPEGYSVSREKKERFSLILESASTNQTSMYLCASSYRVEKLFFGSGTQLSVL.